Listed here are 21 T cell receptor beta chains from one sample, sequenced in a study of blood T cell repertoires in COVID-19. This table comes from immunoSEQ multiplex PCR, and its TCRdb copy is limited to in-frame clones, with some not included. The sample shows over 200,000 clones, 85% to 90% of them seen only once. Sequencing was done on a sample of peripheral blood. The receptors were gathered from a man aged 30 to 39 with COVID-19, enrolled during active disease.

The CDR3 loop is CASRLRGNTEAFF. CDR3 nucleotides: TGCGCCAGCAGATTGCGAGGGAACACTGAAGCTTTCTTT. The V call is TRBV5-1, the J call TRBJ1-1; no clear D. Per the germline V gene, CDR1 is SGHRS and CDR2 is YFSETQ. The CDR3 loop spans 13 amino acids. With 5 bases removed from V and 1 base from J, the gap between germline ends came to 9 bases.

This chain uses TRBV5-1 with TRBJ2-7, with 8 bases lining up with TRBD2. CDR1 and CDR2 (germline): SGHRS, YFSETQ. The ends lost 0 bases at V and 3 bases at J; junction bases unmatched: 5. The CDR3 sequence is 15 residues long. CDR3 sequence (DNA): TGCGCCAGCAGCTTGGCCGTGGCGGGAGGCTACGAGCAGTACTTC. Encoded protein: CASSLAVAGGYEQYF.

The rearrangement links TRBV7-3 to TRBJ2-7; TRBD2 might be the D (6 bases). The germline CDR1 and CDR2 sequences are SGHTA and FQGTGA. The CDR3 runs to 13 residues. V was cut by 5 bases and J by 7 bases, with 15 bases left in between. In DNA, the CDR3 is TGTGCCAGCAGCCCCGGGCCGGCGGGGGAGCAGTACTTC. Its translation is CASSPGPAGEQYF.

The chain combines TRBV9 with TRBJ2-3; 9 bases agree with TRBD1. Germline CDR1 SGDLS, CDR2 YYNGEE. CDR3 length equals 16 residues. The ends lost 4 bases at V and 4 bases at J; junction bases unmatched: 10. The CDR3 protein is CASSPRTGAIPDTQYF. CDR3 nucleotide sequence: TGTGCCAGCAGCCCTAGGACAGGGGCCATCCCAGATACGCAGTATTTT.

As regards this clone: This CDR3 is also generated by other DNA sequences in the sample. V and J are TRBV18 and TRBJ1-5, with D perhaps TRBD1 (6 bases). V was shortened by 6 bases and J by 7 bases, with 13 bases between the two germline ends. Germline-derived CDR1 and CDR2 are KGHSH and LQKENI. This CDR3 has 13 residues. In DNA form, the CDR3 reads TGTGCCAGCTCTCCTACAGGGAACCAGCCCCAGCATTTT. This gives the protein CASSPTGNQPQHF.

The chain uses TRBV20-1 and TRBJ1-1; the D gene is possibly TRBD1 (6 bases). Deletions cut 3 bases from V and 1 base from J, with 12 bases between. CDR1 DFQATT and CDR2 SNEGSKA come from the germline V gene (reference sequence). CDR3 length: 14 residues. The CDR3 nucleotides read TGCAGTGCTAGTGTACAGGGTTGGAACACTGAAGCTTTCTTT. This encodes CSASVQGWNTEAFF.

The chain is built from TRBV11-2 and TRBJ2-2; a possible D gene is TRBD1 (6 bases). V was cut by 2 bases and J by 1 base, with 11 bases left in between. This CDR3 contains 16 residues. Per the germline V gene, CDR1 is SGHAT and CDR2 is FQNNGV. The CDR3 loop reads CASSLRGQQNTGELFF. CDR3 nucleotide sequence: TGTGCCAGCAGCTTAAGAGGACAGCAGAACACCGGGGAGCTGTTTTTT.

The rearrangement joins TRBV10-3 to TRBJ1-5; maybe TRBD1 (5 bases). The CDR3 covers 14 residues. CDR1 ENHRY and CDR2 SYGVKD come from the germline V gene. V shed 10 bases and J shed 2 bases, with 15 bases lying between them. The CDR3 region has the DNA TGTGCCACCGGCCCGGGGGGGGGCAATCAGCCCCAGCATTTT. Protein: CATGPGGGNQPQHF.

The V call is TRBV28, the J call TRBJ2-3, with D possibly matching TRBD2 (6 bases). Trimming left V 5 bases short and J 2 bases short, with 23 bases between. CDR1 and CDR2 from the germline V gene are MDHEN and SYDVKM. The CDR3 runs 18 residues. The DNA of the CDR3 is TGTGCCAGCAGTGGGCGGGGCGGGACCTTCCTTTTCACAGATACGCAGTATTTT. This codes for CASSGRGGTFLFTDTQYF.

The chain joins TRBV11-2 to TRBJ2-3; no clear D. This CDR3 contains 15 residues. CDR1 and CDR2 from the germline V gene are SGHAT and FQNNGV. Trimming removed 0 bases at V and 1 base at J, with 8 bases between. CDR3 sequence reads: CASSLETMGTDTQYF. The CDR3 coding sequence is TGTGCCAGCAGCTTAGAGACAATGGGCACAGATACGCAGTATTTT.

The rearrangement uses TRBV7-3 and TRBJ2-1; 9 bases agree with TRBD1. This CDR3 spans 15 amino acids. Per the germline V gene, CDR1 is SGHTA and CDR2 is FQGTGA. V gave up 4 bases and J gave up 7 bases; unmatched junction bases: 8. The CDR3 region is CASSWTGTGLNEQFF. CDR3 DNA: TGTGCCAGCAGCTGGACCGGGACAGGGCTTAATGAGCAGTTCTTC.

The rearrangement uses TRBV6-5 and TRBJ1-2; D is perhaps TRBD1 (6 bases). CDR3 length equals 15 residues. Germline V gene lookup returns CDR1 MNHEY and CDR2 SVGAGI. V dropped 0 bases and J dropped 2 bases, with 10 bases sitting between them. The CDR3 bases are TGTGCCAGCAGTTACTCGGAGACAGGAAACTATGGCTACACCTTC. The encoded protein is CASSYSETGNYGYTF.

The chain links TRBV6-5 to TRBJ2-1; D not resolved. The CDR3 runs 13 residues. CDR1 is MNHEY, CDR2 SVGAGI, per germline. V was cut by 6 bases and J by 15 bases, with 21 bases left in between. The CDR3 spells CASSQYGVPVAFF. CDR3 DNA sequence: TGTGCCAGCAGCCAATACGGAGTCCCGGTAGCGTTCTTC.

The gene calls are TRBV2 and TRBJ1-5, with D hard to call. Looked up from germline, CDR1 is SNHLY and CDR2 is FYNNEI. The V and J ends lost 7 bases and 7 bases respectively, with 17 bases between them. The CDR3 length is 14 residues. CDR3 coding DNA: TGTGCCAGCACTACCGGACTCTCGGGGCAGCCCCAGCATTTT. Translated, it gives CASTTGLSGQPQHF. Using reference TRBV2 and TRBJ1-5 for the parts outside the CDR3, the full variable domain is EPEVTQTPSHQVTQMGQEVILRCVPISNHLYFYWYRQILGQKVEFLVSFYNNEISEKSEIFDDQFSVERPDGSNFTLKIRSTKLEDSAMYFCASTTGLSGQPQHFGDGTRLSIL.

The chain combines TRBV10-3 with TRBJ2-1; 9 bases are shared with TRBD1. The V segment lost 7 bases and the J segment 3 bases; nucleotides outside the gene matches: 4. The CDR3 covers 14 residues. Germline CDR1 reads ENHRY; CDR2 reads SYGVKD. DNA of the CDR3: TGTGCCATCAAAGACAGGGGGGACTACAATGAGCAGTTCTTC. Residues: CAIKDRGDYNEQFF.

The CDR3 DNA reads TGTGCCAGCAGCTTACGTTTAGCGGGGCGTTACAATGAGCAGTTCTTC. This translates into CASSLRLAGRYNEQFF. This chain joins TRBV11-1 and TRBJ2-1, with 8 bases aligning to TRBD2. Germline lookup yields CDR1 SGHAT and CDR2 FQDESV (reference sequence). The CDR3 contains 16 residues. V shed 2 bases and J 4 bases; nucleotides not matched to a gene: 7. The full variable domain, in which reference TRBV11-1 and TRBJ2-1 provide the parts outside the CDR3, is EAEVAQSPRYKITEKSQAVAFWCDPISGHATLYWYRQILGQGPELLVQFQDESVVDDSQLPKDRFSAERLKGVDSTLKIQPAELGDSAMYLCASSLRLAGRYNEQFFGPGTRLTVL.

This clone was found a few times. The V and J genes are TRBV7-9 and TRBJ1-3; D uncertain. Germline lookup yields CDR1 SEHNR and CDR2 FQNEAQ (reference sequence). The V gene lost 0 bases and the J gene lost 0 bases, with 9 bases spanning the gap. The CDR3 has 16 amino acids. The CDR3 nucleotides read TGTGCCAGCAGCTTAGCGACTACCAGCTCTGGAAACACCATATATTTT. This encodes CASSLATTSSGNTIYF.

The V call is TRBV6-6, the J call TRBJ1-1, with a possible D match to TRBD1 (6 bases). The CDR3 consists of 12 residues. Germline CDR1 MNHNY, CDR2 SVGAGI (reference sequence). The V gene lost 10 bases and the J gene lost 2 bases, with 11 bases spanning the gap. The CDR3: CAMRGKNTEAFF. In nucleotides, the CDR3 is TGTGCCATGAGGGGGAAAAACACTGAAGCTTTCTTT.

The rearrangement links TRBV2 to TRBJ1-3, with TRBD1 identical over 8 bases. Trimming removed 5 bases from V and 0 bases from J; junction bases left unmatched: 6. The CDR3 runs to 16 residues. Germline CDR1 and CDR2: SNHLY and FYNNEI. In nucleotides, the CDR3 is TGTGCCAGCAGTCTACAGGGGGAGAGCTCTGGAAACACCATATATTTT. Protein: CASSLQGESSGNTIYF.

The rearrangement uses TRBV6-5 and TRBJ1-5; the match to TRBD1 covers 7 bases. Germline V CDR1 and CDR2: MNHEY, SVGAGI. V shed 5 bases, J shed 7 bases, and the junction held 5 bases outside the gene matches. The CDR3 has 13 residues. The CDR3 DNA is TGTGCCAGCAGTAGACAGGGTAGGCAGCCCCAGCATTTT. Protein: CASSRQGRQPQHF.

CDR3 DNA: TGTGCCAGCAGTTACTGGACAGAAACTAATGAAAAACTGTTTTTT. Amino acids: CASSYWTETNEKLFF. This chain uses TRBV6-5 with TRBJ1-4; TRBD1 is a possible D gene (6 bases). The CDR3 has 15 residues. V was pared by 1 base and J by 1 base, with 7 bases between. The germline V gene encodes CDR1 MNHEY and CDR2 SVGAGI.